This T cell receptor (beta chain) came from a study of cytomegalovirus exposure and HLA in healthy donors. The CDR3 runs 13 residues. Trimming pared 6 bases from V and 4 bases from J, leaving 12 bases between. CDR1 and CDR2 from the germline V gene are LNHDA and SQIVND (reference sequence). PCR used 60 Vbeta primers and 13 Jbeta primers. Data came from immunoSEQ multiplex PCR; TCRdb stores just in-frame clones and leaves some out. The table includes fewer than 180,000 clones, roughly 83% detected once. This donor has no recorded CMV serostatus. The receptor comes from a human donor in good health. The sequenced material came from PBMCs. The J gene is TRBJ1-1, the V gene TRBV19; D remains ambiguous. This chain's CDR3 is CASRLSAGTEAFF. The CDR3 region has the DNA TGTGCCAGTAGGCTATCGGCAGGCACTGAAGCTTTCTTT. The full variable domain, its missing parts supplied by reference TRBV19 and TRBJ1-1, is DGGITQSPKYLFRKEGQNVTLSCEQNLNHDAMYWYRQDPGQGLRLIYYSQIVNDFQKGDIAEGYSVSREKKESFPLTVTSAQKNPTAFYLCASRLSAGTEAFFGQGTRLTVV.